This T cell receptor (beta chain) was recorded in a study of blood T cell repertoires in COVID-19. Looking at the study overall: From the United States, Italy and Spain came samples of acute and convalescent COVID-19.

The CDR3 loop spans 14 amino acids. Trimming took 6 bases from V and 4 from J; bases not matched to a gene: 8. Germline CDR1 is MDHEN and CDR2 is SYDVKM. Clones were read by immunoSEQ multiplex PCR, and TCRdb kept only the in-frame ones, dropping some. The table has more than 200,000 clones, over 70% seen once. Sequenced: peripheral blood. J is TRBJ2-7 and V is TRBV28; 8 nucleotides agree with TRBD2. This TCR came from a woman aged 80 or older with acute or convalescent COVID-19. The CDR3 DNA reads as TGTGCCAGCAGGACGGGTAGCGGGATTTACGAGCAGTACTTC. This sequence encodes CASRTGSGIYEQYF. The full variable domain, its missing parts supplied by reference TRBV28 and TRBJ2-7, is DVKVTQSSRYLVKRTGEKVFLECVQDMDHENMFWYRQDPGLGLRLIYFSYDVKMKEKGDIPEGYSVSREKKERFSLILESASTNQTSMYLCASRTGSGIYEQYFGPGTRLTVT.